This paragraph covers one T cell receptor beta chain sequence. Its antigen is unidentified. CDR3 length: 16 residues. Trimming at V came to 3 bases and at J to 4 bases, leaving 9 bases not matched to a gene. Germline V gene sequence: CDR1 MNHNS, CDR2 SASEGT. This entry is derived from a study of T cell repertoires in cytomegalovirus infection. Study summary: HLA-C-restricted CMV epitopes, recently identified, and well-studied HLA-B-restricted ones were used by the study. It can be stated that public TCR beta signatures indicated CMV infection as well as a matching HLA type.

TCRdb re-called the reads through MiXCR, storing one row per CDR3 protein. The sample consists of tens of thousands of distinct CDR3 sequences, approximately 52% of them appearing once. Study results and limitations: Within the response measured ex vivo, HLA-C-restricted CMV-specific TCR beta clonotypes were dominant. Identification of carriers of CMV plus the relevant HLA was achieved through cumulative public TCR beta family frequency.

Specimen: CD8+ T cells from cultured PBMCs, collected from culture after CMV antigen stimulation. The TCR comes from a human donor in good health (CMV status not recorded). Some clones in this sample may be carry-over from other donors' samples. This chain connects TRBV6-1 to TRBJ2-1, with 7 bases identical to TRBD1. CDR3 residues: CASSDPGQITYNEQFF. CDR3 sequence (DNA): TGTGCCAGCAGTGATCCGGGACAGATAACGTACAATGAGCAGTTCTTC.